Listed below are T cell receptor beta chains from one sample, sequenced in a study of blood T cells in healthy people across ages. TCRdb reprocessed the 5' RACE reads via MiXCR and lists one record per CDR3 protein. The data hold about 1 million distinct CDR3 sequences, with under 55% observed a single time. The source material was blood. Receptors were obtained from a woman aged 55 to 70 in good health. Both conserved end residues are part of each CDR3. D genes are given only for firm matches. Clone size is not always given. Where it is, it says once, few, many or a class for expanded clones.

>many|NA|TRBJ2-7|TRBV29-1
CSAGQGLSYEQYF
TGCAGCGCGGGGCAGGGCCTCTCCTACGAGCAGTACTTC
>few|TRBD1|TRBJ2-5|TRBV7-2
CASRGGQAQETQYF
TGTGCCAGCAGGGGGGGACAGGCCCAAGAGACCCAGTACTTC
>NA|NA|TRBJ2-6|TRBV7-9
CASSPGDDPSGANVLTF
TGTGCCAGCAGCCCTGGGGACGATCCCTCTGGGGCCAACGTCCTGACTTTC
>NA|NA|TRBJ2-1|TRBV20-1
CSARNGDINEQFF
TGCAGTGCTAGAAACGGAGATATCAATGAGCAGTTCTTC
>few|NA|TRBJ1-5|TRBV6-2/TRBV6-3
CASKGSSNQPQHF
TGTGCCAGCAAAGGATCTAGCAATCAGCCCCAGCATTTT
>NA|TRBD2|TRBJ2-1|TRBV5-1
CASSLGLAGGLRSYNEQFF
TGCGCCAGCAGCTTGGGACTAGCGGGAGGCTTGAGGTCCTACAATGAGCAGTTCTTC
>few|NA|TRBJ2-1|TRBV20-1
CSARAGYNEQFF
TGCAGTGCTAGAGCTGGTTACAATGAGCAGTTCTTC
>few|NA|TRBJ2-5|TRBV7-7
CASSWRGGETQYF
TGTGCCAGCAGCTGGCGGGGTGGAGAGACCCAGTACTTC
>NA|NA|TRBJ2-1|TRBV12-3/TRBV12-4
CASSLPPGLVFF
TGTGCCAGCAGTTTACCACCCGGGTTAGTGTTCTTC
>NA|TRBD1|TRBJ2-3|TRBV24-1
CAISEPAGTDTTDTQYF
TGTGCCATCAGTGAACCTGCAGGGACAGACACCACAGATACGCAGTATTTT